Below are 16 T cell receptor beta chains sequenced from a single sample in a study of technical replicates of blood from several donors. Here immunoSEQ multiplex PCR was the method, and the copy in TCRdb shows in-frame clones only, minus some. The data show about 70,000 clones, approximately 97% seen once. Sequenced input: T cells isolated from PBMCs. The receptor source for this set is a human donor in good health.

The chain uses TRBV4-1 and TRBJ1-1; D is ambiguous. This CDR3 spans 14 amino acids. Trimming pared 4 bases from V and 5 bases from J, leaving 14 bases between. Germline CDR1 reads MGHRA; CDR2 reads YSYEKL. CDR3 loop: CASSLVPRGTEAFF. CDR3 nucleotides: TGCGCCAGCAGCCTCGTCCCACGGGGTACTGAAGCTTTCTTT.

This rearrangement joins TRBV28 to TRBJ2-3; 9 positions match TRBD1. Germline CDR1 MDHEN, CDR2 SYDVKM. After removal of 2 bases from V and 4 bases from J, the junction contained 4 bases not matched to a gene. The CDR3 sequence is 15 residues long. CDR3 bases: TGTGCCAGCAGTTTAGGGGACAGGGCCGCAGATACGCAGTATTTT. Translated: CASSLGDRAADTQYF.

V is TRBV28 and J is TRBJ2-2; a weak D match, TRBD1 (6 bases). This CDR3 contains 13 residues. Per the germline V gene, CDR1 is MDHEN and CDR2 is SYDVKM. Trimming cost V 6 bases and J 6 bases, with 11 bases left between them. DNA of the CDR3: TGTGCCAGCAGACGTACAGGGCCCGGGGAGCTGTTTTTT. It yields the protein CASRRTGPGELFF.

In this sample, this clone turned up once. The chain employs TRBV6-5 and TRBJ2-7; D may be TRBD1 (7 bases). This CDR3 is 14 amino acids long. Germline CDR1 reads MNHEY; CDR2 reads SVGAGI. Trimming shortened V by 0 bases and J by 3 bases, and 9 bases separated the two germline ends. The CDR3 reads CASSYSRGDYEQYF. CDR3 coding DNA: TGTGCCAGCAGTTACTCCAGGGGGGACTACGAGCAGTACTTC.

Only one count was recorded for this clone. The chain couples TRBV9 to TRBJ2-1, with D unresolved. The CDR3 contains 12 residues. Trimming removed 0 bases from V and 7 bases from J, with 5 bases in between. CDR1 SGDLS and CDR2 YYNGEE come from the germline V gene. This CDR3 reads CASSVAQNEQFF. In DNA, the CDR3 is TGTGCCAGCAGCGTAGCTCAGAATGAGCAGTTCTTC.

This clone was recorded once. J is TRBJ2-3 and V is TRBV28; TRBD1 is a possible D gene (6 bases). V was cut by 5 bases and J by 2 bases, with 14 bases left in between. In germline, CDR1 is MDHEN, CDR2 SYDVKM. This CDR3 region has 15 residues. The CDR3 region is CASSQGGLVTDTQYF. CDR3 in DNA: TGTGCCAGCAGTCAAGGGGGATTGGTCACAGATACGCAGTATTTT.

The chain employs TRBV27 and TRBJ1-2; TRBD1 is a possible D gene (5 bases). Germline CDR1 reads MNHEY; CDR2 reads SMNVEV (reference sequence). This CDR3 comprises 14 residues. Trimming removed 5 bases from V and 0 bases from J, with 10 bases in between. The CDR3 reads CASSLGGTNYGYTF. The CDR3 DNA reads TGTGCCAGCAGTCTGGGGGGTACTAACTATGGCTACACCTTC.

The chain recombines TRBV28 with TRBJ2-6, with D perhaps matching TRBD2 (5 bases). Germline V gene data show CDR1 as MDHEN and CDR2 as SYDVKM. Trimming shortened V by 6 bases and J by 1 base, and 10 bases separated the two germline ends. CDR3 size: 15 residues. As DNA, the CDR3 is TGTGCCAGCAGATCTGCGGGTTCTGGGGCCAACGTCCTGACTTTC. It is translated as CASRSAGSGANVLTF.

The chain links TRBV19 to TRBJ2-2, with a possible D match to TRBD1 (7 bases). With 3 bases removed from V and 1 base from J, the gap between germline ends came to 33 bases. The germline CDR1 and CDR2 sequences are LNHDA and SQIVND (reference sequence). This CDR3 has 23 amino acids. CDR3 loop: CASSIRTRTGSFYAGGNTGELFF. The CDR3, as DNA: TGTGCCAGTAGTATCAGAACCCGGACAGGCTCCTTCTACGCCGGGGGGAACACCGGGGAGCTGTTTTTT.

This chain uses TRBV6-1 with TRBJ2-7; D possibly corresponds to TRBD1 (5 bases). This CDR3 has 14 residues. Germline V lookup: CDR1 MNHNS, CDR2 SASEGT. Trimming stripped 8 bases from V and 6 bases from J, with 20 bases between. CDR3 nucleotides: TGTGCCAGCGCCAGGGCCAACCCCTCAGGCGAGCAGTACTTC. It encodes CASARANPSGEQYF.

This clone was seen a single time. The genes are TRBV4-1 and TRBJ1-1; D is undetermined. Germline loops: CDR1 MGHRA, CDR2 YSYEKL. The CDR3 has 13 amino acids. V was shortened by 4 bases and J by 3 bases, with 9 bases between the two germline ends. The CDR3 nucleotides are TGCGCCAGCAGCCTAAGGGAGGACACTGAAGCTTTCTTT. It specifies CASSLREDTEAFF.

This chain connects TRBV6-4 to TRBJ2-2; D is ambiguous. CDR3 length: 14 residues. Germline lookup yields CDR1 MRHNA and CDR2 SNTAGT. Trimming removed 0 bases from V and 5 bases from J, with 7 bases in between. CDR3 sequence reads: CASSDSIGTGELFF. The CDR3 DNA follows: TGTGCCAGCAGTGACTCGATCGGGACCGGGGAGCTGTTTTTT.

This clone was counted a single time. J is TRBJ1-6 and V is TRBV2; unclear D gene. Between the trimmed V and J ends, which lost 8 bases and 6 bases, there was a span of 11 bases. The CDR3 has 13 amino acids. Germline lookup yields CDR1 SNHLY and CDR2 FYNNEI. The CDR3 loop reads CASLNVGNSPLHF. The DNA for the CDR3 is TGTGCCAGCTTGAACGTCGGTAATTCACCCCTCCACTTT.

This chain connects TRBV6-5 to TRBJ2-7; no definite D call. This CDR3 contains 14 residues. The V gene lost 4 bases and the J gene lost 3 bases, with 13 bases spanning the gap. Germline V gene lookup returns CDR1 MNHEY and CDR2 SVGAGI. The CDR3 coding sequence is TGTGCCAGCAGTTCGATGGTGAGAGGCTACGAGCAGTACTTC. Translation gives CASSSMVRGYEQYF.

This chain uses TRBV6-5 with TRBJ1-1; D is uncertain. Deletions cut 1 base from V and 3 bases from J, with 6 bases between. The germline V gene encodes CDR1 MNHEY and CDR2 SVGAGI. The CDR3 totals 13 residues. CDR3 loop: CASSYYGDTEAFF. In DNA, the CDR3 is TGTGCCAGCAGTTACTACGGAGACACTGAAGCTTTCTTT.

This chain links TRBV4-2 with TRBJ2-7, with a possible D match to TRBD2 (5 bases). This CDR3 has 15 residues. The germline V and J ends were trimmed by 5 bases and 6 bases, with 20 bases remaining between them. The germline CDR1 and CDR2 sequences are LGHNA and YNFKEQ. CDR3 in amino acids: CASSVSGSPLFEQYF. In DNA, the CDR3 is TGTGCCAGCAGCGTCAGTGGGAGCCCCTTGTTCGAGCAGTACTTC.